The 29 T cell receptor beta chains listed next were all sequenced from one sample in a study of T cells after yellow fever vaccination (dated by TCRdb to the late 2010s). The library was built by means of 5' RACE. The instrument given in TCRdb is Illumina NovaSeq 6000. In TCRdb, the public reads were trimmed at Q25 with fastp and aligned with MiXCR, with productive beta chains retained. Each entry is one CDR3 protein sequence, shown with its most common DNA and genes. Recorded for this sample are 400,000 to 450,000 distinct CDR3 sequences; about 17% of them occurred a single time. In total, the top ten clones hold 18% of the sample. Interpreted using the paper, the treatment or condition label stands for: live attenuated yellow fever vaccine strain. The sample here was PBMCs, taken before the yellow fever booster vaccination. The receptors originated from a young man who received the YFV17D yellow fever vaccine.

This clonotype was observed a few times. The rearrangement joins TRBV5-1 to TRBJ2-1, with 7 positions matching TRBD1. The CDR3 is 13 amino acids. Trimming cost V 5 bases and J 9 bases; bases outside gene matches: 8. In germline, CDR1 is SGHRS, CDR2 YFSETQ. CDR3 loop: CASRTDREPEQFF. CDR3 nucleotide sequence: TGCGCCAGCAGAACCGACAGGGAACCTGAGCAGTTCTTC.

The rearrangement joins TRBV7-2 to TRBJ1-6; D not certain. The CDR3 extends over 15 amino acids. CDR1 SGHTA and CDR2 FQGNSA come from the germline V gene. Trimming left V 5 bases short and J 14 bases short, with 22 bases between. This CDR3 reads CASSLSDGPGKTLHF. For the CDR3, the DNA is TGTGCCAGCAGCCTCTCCGACGGTCCGGGGAAGACCCTCCACTTT.

This clonotype turned up a few times. The V call is TRBV12-3 or TRBV12-4, the J call TRBJ1-5; TRBD1 aligns across 9 bases. Trimming at V came to 5 bases and at J to 6 bases, leaving 2 bases not matched to a gene. CDR3 size: 13 residues. The CDR3 bases are TGTGCCAGCAGTACGACAGGGGGTCAGCCCCAGCATTTT. The encoded protein is CASSTTGGQPQHF.

This clonotype has just a few counts. This chain's CDR3 is CSASDRAPSGANVLTF. CDR3 bases: TGCAGTGCGAGCGACAGGGCCCCGTCTGGGGCCAACGTCCTGACTTTC. This sequence joins TRBV20-1 and TRBJ2-6, with 7 bases aligning to TRBD1. The germline gives CDR1 DFQATT, CDR2 SNEGSKA (reference sequence). V shed 6 bases, J shed 1 base, and the junction held 9 bases outside the gene matches. This CDR3 is built from 16 residues.

In this sample, this clonotype turned up a few times. The CDR3 loop is CAILGSSGELFF. The CDR3 coding sequence is TGTGCCATCCTTGGGAGCTCCGGGGAGCTGTTTTTT. The chain is built from TRBV10-3 and TRBJ2-2; D is possibly TRBD2 (5 bases). The CDR3 contains 12 residues. With 8 bases removed from V and 6 bases from J, the gap between germline ends came to 10 bases. Germline assignment: CDR1 ENHRY and CDR2 SYGVKD.

This clonotype is a singleton in its sample. The rearrangement joins TRBV30 to TRBJ2-3; 9 bases are shared with TRBD2. This CDR3 is built from 14 residues. The V gene's germline CDR1 is GTSNPN and CDR2 SVGIG (reference sequence). The J segment lost 2 bases and the V segment lost 3 bases, leaving 3 bases of the junction unmatched. The CDR3 coding sequence is TGTGCCTGGAGGATAGCGGGGGCCACAGATACGCAGTATTTT. It is translated as CAWRIAGATDTQYF.

The CDR3 protein is CASSSWQGLEEQYF. CDR3 sequence (DNA): TGTGCCAGCAGTTCTTGGCAGGGCTTGGAGGAGCAGTACTTC. The V gene is TRBV12-3 or TRBV12-4, the J gene TRBJ2-7, with D possibly TRBD1 on 5 matching bases. This CDR3 contains 14 residues. V was trimmed by 4 bases and J by 7 bases, leaving 17 bases between them.

The chain is built from TRBV30 and TRBJ1-6; the match to TRBD1 covers 10 bases. Germline V gene sequence: CDR1 GTSNPN, CDR2 SVGIG (reference sequence). V lost 5 bases, J lost 12 bases, and 7 bases stayed unmatched. CDR3 length: 13 residues. This CDR3 is CAWSTGGRLPLHF. The CDR3 DNA reads TGTGCCTGGTCGACAGGGGGCCGTTTACCCCTCCACTTT.

The chain is built from TRBV29-1 and TRBJ2-1, with 8 positions matching TRBD2. CDR1 and CDR2 (germline): SQVTM, ANQGSEA. The CDR3 is made up of 15 amino acids. V was pared by 3 bases and J by 0 bases, with 4 bases of the junction left unmatched. The CDR3 region has the DNA TGCAGCGTTGATGAACGGGGGGGCTCCTACAATGAGCAGTTCTTC. It translates to CSVDERGGSYNEQFF.

This chain uses TRBV4-1 with TRBJ2-5; maybe TRBD2 (5 bases). This CDR3 has 15 residues. V lost 3 bases and J 5 bases, leaving 16 bases between the germline ends. Germline values: CDR1 MGHRA, CDR2 YSYEKL. DNA of the CDR3: TGCGCCAGCAGCCACCTCCGACGGGGTCGGGAGACCCAGTACTTC. Protein sequence: CASSHLRRGRETQYF.

This clonotype has more than one count but fewer than ten. The chain has TRBV20-1 and TRBJ2-3; the match to TRBD2 covers 9 bases. Trimming took 4 bases from V and 9 from J; bases not matched to a gene: 14. The CDR3 extends over 15 amino acids. CDR1 is DFQATT, CDR2 SNEGSKA, per germline (reference sequence). CDR3 sequence: CSATAGTSFVGTQYF. The CDR3, as DNA: TGCAGTGCTACCGCCGGGACTAGCTTTGTTGGCACGCAGTATTTT.

This clonotype showed up many times. The V and J genes are TRBV11-2 and TRBJ2-3; the D is unclear. Germline-derived CDR1 and CDR2 are SGHAT and FQNNGV. Trimming took 0 bases from V and 9 from J, leaving 10 bases between them. There are 13 residues in the CDR3. As DNA, the CDR3 is TGTGCCAGCAGCTTAGAACGGCTAGAGACGCAGTATTTT. Translated, it gives CASSLERLETQYF. The full variable domain, in which reference TRBV11-2 and TRBJ2-3 provide the parts outside the CDR3, is EAGVAQSPRYKIIEKRQSVAFWCNPISGHATLYWYQQILGQGPKLLIQFQNNGVVDDSQLPKDRFSAERLKGVDSTLKIQPAKLEDSAVYLCASSLERLETQYFGPGTRLTVL.

This chain joins TRBV5-4 and TRBJ2-5; 8 positions match TRBD1. This CDR3 has 14 amino acids. Germline trimming cut 3 bases from V and 1 base from J; bases unmatched to any gene: 2. The germline V gene encodes CDR1 SGHNT and CDR2 YYREEE (reference sequence). The CDR3 is CASSWTGTQETQYF. DNA for the CDR3: TGTGCCAGCAGCTGGACAGGGACCCAAGAGACCCAGTACTTC.

This sequence joins TRBV6-2 or TRBV6-3 and TRBJ2-7; D ambiguous. The V end lost 10 bases, the J end lost 2 bases, and 12 bases lay between the germline ends. From germline, CDR1 is MNHEY and CDR2 SVGEGT. This CDR3 region has 12 residues. The DNA of the CDR3 is TGTGCCAACGACGTTCAGCCCTACGAGCAGTACTTC. It translates to CANDVQPYEQYF.

This clonotype was seen a few times. This chain links TRBV7-9 with TRBJ1-2, with a tentative D call TRBD1 (5 bases). V was cut by 6 bases and J by 3 bases, with 14 bases left in between. Germline loops: CDR1 SEHNR, CDR2 FQNEAQ (reference sequence). The CDR3 runs to 14 residues. CDR3 sequence: CASRHPGTDYGYTF. The CDR3 coding sequence is TGTGCCAGCAGACATCCCGGGACCGACTATGGCTACACCTTC.

This clonotype was observed a few times. The chain employs TRBV9 and TRBJ1-3; 11 bases are shared with TRBD1. The germline V gene encodes CDR1 SGDLS and CDR2 YYNGEE. The CDR3 runs 19 residues. V trimming: 3 bases; J trimming: 0 bases; junction bases outside the gene matches: 11. CDR3: CASSAPGTGGISSGNTIYF. In nucleotides, the CDR3 is TGTGCCAGCAGCGCCCCCGGGACAGGGGGTATTTCCTCTGGAAACACCATATATTTT. The full variable domain, its missing parts supplied by reference TRBV9 and TRBJ1-3, is DSGVTQTPKHLITATGQRVTLRCSPRSGDLSVYWYQQSLDQGLQFLIQYYNGEERAKGNILERFSAQQFPDLHSELNLSSLELGDSALYFCASSAPGTGGISSGNTIYFGEGSWLTVV.

The rearrangement uses TRBV12-3 or TRBV12-4 and TRBJ1-2; D is undetermined. This CDR3 has 14 amino acids. V was shortened by 4 bases and J by 3 bases, with 12 bases between the two germline ends. CDR3 in DNA: TGTGCCAGCAGTTCCTCCGGCAGCCACTATGGCTACACCTTC. Amino acids: CASSSSGSHYGYTF.

This chain uses TRBV7-2 with TRBJ2-1; D assignment may be TRBD1 or TRBD2 (5 bases each). V was shortened by 7 bases and J by 6 bases, with 16 bases between the two germline ends. The CDR3 sequence is 14 residues long. Looked up from germline, CDR1 is SGHTA and CDR2 is FQGNSA. Here the CDR3 reads CASTRDPSSNEQFF. The CDR3 nucleotides read TGTGCCAGCACCCGGGACCCCAGCTCCAATGAGCAGTTCTTC.

In this sample, this clonotype turned up many times. This chain uses TRBV20-1 with TRBJ2-1, with TRBD2 matching over 8 bases. The CDR3 runs to 14 residues. CDR1 is DFQATT, CDR2 SNEGSKA, per germline (reference sequence). V shed 3 bases and J 1 base; nucleotides not matched to a gene: 2. CDR3 sequence (DNA): TGCAGTGCTAGCCCTAGCGGGTCCTACAATGAGCAGTTCTTC. Its translation: CSASPSGSYNEQFF.

The V and J genes are TRBV29-1 and TRBJ1-5; possibly TRBD1 for D (6 bases). Germline V gene data show CDR1 as SQVTM and CDR2 as ANQGSEA. The CDR3 runs to 13 residues. The V end lost 6 bases, the J end lost 2 bases, and 11 bases lay between the germline ends. DNA for the CDR3: TGCAGCGTCATGACAGGAGGCAATCAGCCCCAGCATTTT. Its protein product is CSVMTGGNQPQHF.

The chain combines TRBV12-3 or TRBV12-4 with TRBJ1-1; no clear D. The CDR3 sequence is 15 residues long. V gave up 6 bases and J gave up 3 bases, with 17 bases separating them. The CDR3 sequence is CASSPITSPYTEAFF. CDR3 DNA sequence: TGTGCCAGCAGCCCCATTACCAGTCCCTACACTGAAGCTTTCTTT.

This sequence joins TRBV20-1 and TRBJ2-3; 8 bases map to TRBD2. Germline CDR1 and CDR2: DFQATT and SNEGSKA (reference sequence). Trimming cost V 6 bases and J 1 base; bases outside gene matches: 6. CDR3 length: 14 residues. CDR3 in DNA: TGCAGTGCGCAGCGGGGGCCGGGCACAGATACGCAGTATTTT. Translated: CSAQRGPGTDTQYF.

Only a few counts were recorded for this clonotype. V gene TRBV7-9 combines with J gene TRBJ2-5; 10 nucleotides match TRBD1. J lost 3 bases, V lost 5 bases, and 6 bases had no gene match. The CDR3 spans 15 residues. The germline V gene has CDR1 SEHNR and CDR2 FQNEAQ (reference sequence). The DNA for the CDR3 is TGTGCCAGCAGCAAAACCGGGACAGGGGAAGAGACCCAGTACTTC. Translation gives CASSKTGTGEETQYF.

The rearrangement uses TRBV5-1 and TRBJ1-2; TRBD1 matches at 12 bases. Germline assignment: CDR1 SGHRS and CDR2 YFSETQ. The CDR3 is 14 residues long. The ends lost 6 bases at V and 8 bases at J; junction bases unmatched: 8. This chain's CDR3 is CASTLGQGARGYTF. The CDR3 DNA reads TGCGCCAGCACCCTGGGACAGGGGGCGCGGGGCTACACCTTC. Based on the CDR3 plus reference TRBV5-1 and TRBJ1-2, the full variable domain is KAGVTQTPRYLIKTRGQQVTLSCSPISGHRSVSWYQQTPGQGLQFLFEYFSETQRNKGNFPGRFSGRQFSNSRSEMNVSTLELGDSALYLCASTLGQGARGYTFGSGTRLTVV.

CDR3 nucleotide sequence: TGCAGCGTTGCCTCAAGCACAGATACGCAGTATTTT. This sequence encodes CSVASSTDTQYF. The chain recombines TRBV29-1 with TRBJ2-3; D ambiguous. Germline loops: CDR1 SQVTM, CDR2 ANQGSEA. The CDR3 extends over 12 amino acids. Trimming removed 4 bases from V and 0 bases from J, with 5 bases in between.

The chain is built from TRBV10-3 and TRBJ1-1, with D maybe TRBD1 (6 bases). The CDR3 length is 16 residues. Germline V lookup: CDR1 ENHRY, CDR2 SYGVKD. The V end was cut by 3 bases, the J end by 6 bases, with 20 bases between. This CDR3 is CAISDPGSGGHAEAFF. DNA of the CDR3: TGTGCCATCAGTGACCCAGGATCGGGGGGGCACGCTGAAGCTTTCTTT.

This clonotype occurred a few times. The chain is built from TRBV20-1 and TRBJ2-4; 9 positions match TRBD1. The CDR3 spans 15 residues. Germline CDR1 and CDR2: DFQATT and SNEGSKA (reference sequence). V lost 6 bases and J lost 1; bases outside the gene matches: 7. The CDR3 sequence: CSANRGRGAKNIQYF. CDR3 DNA: TGCAGTGCAAACAGGGGGCGCGGGGCCAAAAACATTCAGTACTTC.

This clonotype occurred many times. The chain uses TRBV20-1 and TRBJ1-6, with D possibly matching TRBD1 (5 bases). Germline V gene lookup returns CDR1 DFQATT and CDR2 SNEGSKA (reference sequence). V lost 7 bases to trimming and J lost 7 bases, with 11 bases between them. The CDR3 totals 12 residues. Here the CDR3 reads CSVYRRNSPLHF. The CDR3 DNA follows: TGCAGTGTGTACAGGCGAAATTCACCCCTCCACTTT.

This clonotype was recorded many times. The chain carries TRBV6-5 and TRBJ1-1; D remains ambiguous. The length of the CDR3 is 17 residues. Germline-derived CDR1 and CDR2 are MNHEY and SVGAGI. V was clipped by 0 bases and J by 4 bases, with 18 bases between them. In DNA, the CDR3 is TGTGCCAGCAGTTACTCGTATTCGGGGATCGGTGGCACTGAAGCTTTCTTT. It yields the protein CASSYSYSGIGGTEAFF.